What follows describes a single TCR beta chain. Assay used: immunoSEQ multiplex PCR; TCRdb lists only in-frame clones, some missing. The table lists over 250,000 clones, 88% of them singletons. Trimming took 6 bases from V and 0 from J, leaving 9 bases between them. This CDR3 is built from 13 residues. CDR1 and CDR2 from the germline V gene are MDHEN and SYDVKM. The record originates from a study of blood T cell repertoires in COVID-19. The TCR sequence derives from a woman in her sixties or seventies with COVID-19, enrolled during active disease. Sequencing was done on a sample of peripheral blood. The genes are TRBV28 and TRBJ2-7; TRBD1 is a possible D gene (5 bases). The CDR3: CASRGLSSYEQYF. DNA of the CDR3: TGTGCCAGCAGGGGGCTAAGCTCCTACGAGCAGTACTTC.